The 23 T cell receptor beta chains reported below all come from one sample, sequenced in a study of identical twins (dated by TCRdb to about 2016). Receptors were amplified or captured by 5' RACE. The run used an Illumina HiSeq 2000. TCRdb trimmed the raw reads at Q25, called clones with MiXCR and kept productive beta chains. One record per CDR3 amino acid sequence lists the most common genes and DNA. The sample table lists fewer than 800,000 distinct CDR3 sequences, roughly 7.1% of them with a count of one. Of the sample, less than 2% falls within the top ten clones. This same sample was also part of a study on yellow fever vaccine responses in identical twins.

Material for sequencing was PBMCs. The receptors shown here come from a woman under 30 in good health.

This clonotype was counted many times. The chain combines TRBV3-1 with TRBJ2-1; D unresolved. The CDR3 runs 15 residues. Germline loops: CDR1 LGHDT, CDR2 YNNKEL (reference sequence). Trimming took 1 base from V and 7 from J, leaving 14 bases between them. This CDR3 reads CASSQARARGNEQFF. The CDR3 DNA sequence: TGTGCCAGCAGCCAAGCCCGGGCGCGCGGAAATGAGCAGTTCTTC.

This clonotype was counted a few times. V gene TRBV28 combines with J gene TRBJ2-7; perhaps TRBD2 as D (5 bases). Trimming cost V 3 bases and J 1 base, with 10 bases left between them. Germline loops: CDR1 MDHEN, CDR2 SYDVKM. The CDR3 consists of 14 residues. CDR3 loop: CASSFLGESYEQYF. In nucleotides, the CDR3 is TGTGCCAGCAGTTTCTTGGGAGAATCCTACGAGCAGTACTTC.

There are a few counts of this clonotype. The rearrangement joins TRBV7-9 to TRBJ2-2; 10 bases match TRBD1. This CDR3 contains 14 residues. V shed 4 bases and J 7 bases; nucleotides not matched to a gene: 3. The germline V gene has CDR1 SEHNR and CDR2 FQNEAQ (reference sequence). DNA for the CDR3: TGTGCCAGCAGCTCGGACAGGGGGGACGGGGAGCTGTTTTTT. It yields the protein CASSSDRGDGELFF.

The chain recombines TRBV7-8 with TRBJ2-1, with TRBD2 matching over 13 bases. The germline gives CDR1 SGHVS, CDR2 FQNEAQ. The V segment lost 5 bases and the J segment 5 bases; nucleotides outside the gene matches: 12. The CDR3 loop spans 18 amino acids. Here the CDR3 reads CASSGLAGDGLSDNEQFF. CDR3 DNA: TGTGCCAGCAGCGGACTAGCGGGAGATGGGTTAAGCGACAATGAGCAGTTCTTC.

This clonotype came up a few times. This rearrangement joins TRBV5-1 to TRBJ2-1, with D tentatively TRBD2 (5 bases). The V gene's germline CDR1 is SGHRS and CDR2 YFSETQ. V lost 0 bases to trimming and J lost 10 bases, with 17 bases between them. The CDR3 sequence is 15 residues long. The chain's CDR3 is CASSLAALEVGEQFF. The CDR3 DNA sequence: TGCGCCAGCAGCTTGGCCGCACTAGAGGTGGGAGAGCAGTTCTTC.

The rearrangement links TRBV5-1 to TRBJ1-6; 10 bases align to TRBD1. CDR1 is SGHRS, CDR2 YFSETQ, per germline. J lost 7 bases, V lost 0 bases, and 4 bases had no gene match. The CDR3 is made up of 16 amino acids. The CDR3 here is CASSLAGQGINSPLHF. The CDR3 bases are TGCGCCAGCAGCTTGGCGGGACAGGGGATCAATTCACCCCTCCACTTT. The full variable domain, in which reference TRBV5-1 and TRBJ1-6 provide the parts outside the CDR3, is KAGVTQTPRYLIKTRGQQVTLSCSPISGHRSVSWYQQTPGQGLQFLFEYFSETQRNKGNFPGRFSGRQFSNSRSEMNVSTLELGDSALYLCASSLAGQGINSPLHFGNGTRLTVT.

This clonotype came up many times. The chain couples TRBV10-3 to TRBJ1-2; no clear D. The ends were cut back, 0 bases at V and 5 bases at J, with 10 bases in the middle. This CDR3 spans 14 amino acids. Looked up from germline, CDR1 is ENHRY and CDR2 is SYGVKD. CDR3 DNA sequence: TGTGCCATCAGTGAGTCTAGCAGTGGGTATGGCTACACCTTC. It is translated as CAISESSSGYGYTF.

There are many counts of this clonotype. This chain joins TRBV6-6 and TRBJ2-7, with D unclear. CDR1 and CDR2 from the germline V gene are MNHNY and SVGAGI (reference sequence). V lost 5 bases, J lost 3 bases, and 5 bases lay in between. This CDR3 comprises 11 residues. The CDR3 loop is CASSGIYEQYF. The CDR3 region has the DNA TGTGCCAGCAGTGGGATCTACGAGCAGTACTTC.

The CDR3 reads CASSQDDRGNRQPQHF. As DNA, the CDR3 is TGCGCCAGCAGCCAAGACGACAGGGGCAATAGGCAGCCCCAGCATTTT. J is TRBJ1-5 and V is TRBV4-1, with 8 bases aligning to TRBD1. After removal of 0 bases from V and 7 bases from J, the junction contained 8 bases not matched to a gene. This CDR3 region has 16 residues. Per the germline V gene, CDR1 is MGHRA and CDR2 is YSYEKL.

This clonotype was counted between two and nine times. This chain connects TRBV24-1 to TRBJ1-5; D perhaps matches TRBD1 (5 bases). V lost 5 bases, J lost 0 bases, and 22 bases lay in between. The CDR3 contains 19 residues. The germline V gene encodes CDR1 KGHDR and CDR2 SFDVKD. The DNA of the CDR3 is TGTGCCACCAGTGGGTGTTCAGGAGACAGTATGTATAGCAATCAGCCCCAGCATTTT. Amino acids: CATSGCSGDSMYSNQPQHF.

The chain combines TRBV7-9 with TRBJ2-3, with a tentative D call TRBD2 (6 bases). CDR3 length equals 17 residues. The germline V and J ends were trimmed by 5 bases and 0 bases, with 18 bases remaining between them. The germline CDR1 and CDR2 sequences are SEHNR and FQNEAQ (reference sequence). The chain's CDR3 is CASSKTGTAYSTDTQYF. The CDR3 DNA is TGTGCCAGCAGCAAAACCGGGACTGCCTATAGCACAGATACGCAGTATTTT.

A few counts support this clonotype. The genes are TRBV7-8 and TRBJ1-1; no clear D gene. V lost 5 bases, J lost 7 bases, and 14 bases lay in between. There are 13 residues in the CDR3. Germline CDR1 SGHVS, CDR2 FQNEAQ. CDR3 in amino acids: CASSPGYSYEAFF. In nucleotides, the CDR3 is TGTGCCAGCAGCCCGGGATACAGTTATGAAGCTTTCTTT.

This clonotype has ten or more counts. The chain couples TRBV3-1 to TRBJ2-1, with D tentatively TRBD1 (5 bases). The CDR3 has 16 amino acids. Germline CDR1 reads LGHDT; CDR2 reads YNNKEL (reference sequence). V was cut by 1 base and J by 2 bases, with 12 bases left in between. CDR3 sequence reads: CASSQGGRVTYNEQFF. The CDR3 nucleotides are TGTGCCAGCAGCCAAGGGGGCAGGGTTACCTACAATGAGCAGTTCTTC.

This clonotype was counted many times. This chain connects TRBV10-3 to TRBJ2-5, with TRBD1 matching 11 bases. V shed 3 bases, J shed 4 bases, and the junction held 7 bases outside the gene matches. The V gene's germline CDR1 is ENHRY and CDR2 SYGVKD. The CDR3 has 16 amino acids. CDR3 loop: CAISDFGQGAGETQYF. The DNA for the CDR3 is TGTGCCATCAGTGATTTCGGACAGGGGGCCGGAGAGACCCAGTACTTC.

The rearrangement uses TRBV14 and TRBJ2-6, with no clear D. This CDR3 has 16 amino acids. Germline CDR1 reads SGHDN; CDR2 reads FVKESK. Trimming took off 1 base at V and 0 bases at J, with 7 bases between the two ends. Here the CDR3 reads CASSQGRDSGANVLTF. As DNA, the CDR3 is TGTGCCAGCAGCCAAGGAAGGGACTCTGGGGCCAACGTCCTGACTTTC.

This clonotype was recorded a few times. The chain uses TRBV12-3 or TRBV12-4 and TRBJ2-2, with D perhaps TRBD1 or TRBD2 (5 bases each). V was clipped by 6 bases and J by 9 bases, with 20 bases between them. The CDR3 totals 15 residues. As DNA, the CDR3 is TGTGCCAGCAGCCCCGGTACTAGGGGCGTGTGGGAGCTGTTTTTT. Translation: CASSPGTRGVWELFF.

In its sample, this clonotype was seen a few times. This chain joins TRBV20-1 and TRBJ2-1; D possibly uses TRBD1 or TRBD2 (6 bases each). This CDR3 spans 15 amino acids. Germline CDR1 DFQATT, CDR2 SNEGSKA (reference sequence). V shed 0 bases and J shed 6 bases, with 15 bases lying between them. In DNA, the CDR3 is TGCAGTGCTAGAGATCGAGGGGGGCCGAGCAATGAGCAGTTCTTC. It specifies CSARDRGGPSNEQFF.

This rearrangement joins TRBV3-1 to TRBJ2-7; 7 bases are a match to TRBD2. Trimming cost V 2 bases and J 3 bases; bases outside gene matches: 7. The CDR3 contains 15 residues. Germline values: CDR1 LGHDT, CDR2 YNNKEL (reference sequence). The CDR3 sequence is CASSQTARDYYEQYF. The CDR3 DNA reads TGTGCCAGCAGCCAAACCGCCAGGGACTACTACGAGCAGTACTTC.

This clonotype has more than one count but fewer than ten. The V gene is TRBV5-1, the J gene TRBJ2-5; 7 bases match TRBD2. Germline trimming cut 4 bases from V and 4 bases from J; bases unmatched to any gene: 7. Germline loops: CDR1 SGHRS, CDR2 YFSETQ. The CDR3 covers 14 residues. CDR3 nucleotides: TGCGCCAGCAGCCCCAGAGGGGAGGGAGAGACCCAGTACTTC. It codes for CASSPRGEGETQYF.

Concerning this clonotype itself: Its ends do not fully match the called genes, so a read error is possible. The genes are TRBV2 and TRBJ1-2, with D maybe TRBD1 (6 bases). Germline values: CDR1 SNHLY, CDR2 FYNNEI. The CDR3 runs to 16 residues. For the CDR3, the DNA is TGTGCCAGCAGTGAAGCGTTGGACAGCACTAACTATGGCTACATCTTC. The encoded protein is CASSEALDSTNYGYIF.

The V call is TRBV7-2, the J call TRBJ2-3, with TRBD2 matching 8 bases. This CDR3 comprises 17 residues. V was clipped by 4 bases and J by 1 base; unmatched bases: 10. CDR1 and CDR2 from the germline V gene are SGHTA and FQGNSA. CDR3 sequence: CASSSKGSGKGTDTQYF. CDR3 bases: TGTGCCAGCAGCTCGAAGGGTAGCGGGAAGGGCACAGATACGCAGTATTTT.

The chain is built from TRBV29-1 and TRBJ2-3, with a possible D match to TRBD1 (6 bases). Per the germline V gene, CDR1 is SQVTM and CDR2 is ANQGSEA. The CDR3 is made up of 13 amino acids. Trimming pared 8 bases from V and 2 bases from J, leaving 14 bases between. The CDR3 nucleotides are TGCAGCCTCCGCGAGGGGGTCACAGATACGCAGTATTTT. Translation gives CSLREGVTDTQYF.

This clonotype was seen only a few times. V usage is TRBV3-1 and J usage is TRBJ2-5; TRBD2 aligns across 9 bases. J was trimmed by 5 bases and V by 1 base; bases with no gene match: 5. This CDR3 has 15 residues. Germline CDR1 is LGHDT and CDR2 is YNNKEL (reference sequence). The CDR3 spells CASSQGLAARETQYF. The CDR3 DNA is TGTGCCAGCAGCCAAGGACTAGCGGCCCGGGAGACCCAGTACTTC.